This TCR beta chain was identified in a study of T cell repertoires in cytomegalovirus infection. Study as a whole: Public TCR beta signatures were indicative of both CMV infection and a matching HLA type. Study results and limitations: The cumulative frequency of public TCR beta families distinguished individuals who carried CMV together with the relevant HLA. Ex vivo, HLA-C-restricted CMV-specific TCR beta clonotypes prevailed over the rest of the response.

This clonotype came up a few times. The antigen is not known. Per germline, CDR1 MGHDK and CDR2 SYGVNS. The CDR3 is made up of 13 amino acids. V lost 4 bases and J lost 5; bases outside the gene matches: 4. TCRdb re-analysed the reads in MiXCR, keeping a single row per CDR3 protein. Found here are 150,000 to 200,000 distinct CDR3 sequences, roughly a sixth of them singletons; the top ten hold 20% to 25%. The clonotype comes from a human donor in good health (CMV status not recorded). Some clones in this sample may be carry-over from other donors' samples. The sample was CD8+ T cells from PBMCs. This chain joins TRBV25-1 and TRBJ1-2, with 7 bases lining up with TRBD1. The CDR3: CASSGQGLYGYTF. The CDR3 DNA reads as TGTGCCAGCAGTGGACAGGGCCTTTATGGCTACACCTTC.